These T cell receptor beta chains were read from a single sample in a study of shared clonotypes between healthy human individuals. Measured with immunoSEQ multiplex PCR; TCRdb has only the in-frame clones, and not every one. This sample has around 2.1 million clones, with almost 96% found just once. Sequenced input: naive CD4+ T cells sorted from blood. The receptors derive from a man in his late teens or twenties in good health. Both conserved end residues are part of each CDR3. D genes are given only for firm matches. The size of a clone is reported for some rows only, either as once, few or many, or as a class for expanded clones.

j_call d_call v_call clone_size cdr3_aa cdr3_nt
TRBJ2-3 TRBD1 TRBV29-1 . CSVDQGATDTQYF TGCAGCGTTGATCAGGGGGCCACAGATACGCAGTATTTT
TRBJ1-1 . TRBV7-2 . CASSFMGGLNTEAFF TGTGCCAGCAGCTTCATGGGGGGGCTGAACACTGAAGCTTTCTTT
TRBJ2-4 TRBD1 TRBV27 . CASRETDRVKGGIQYF TGTGCCAGCAGGGAGACCGACAGGGTCAAGGGTGGCATTCAGTACTTC
TRBJ1-3 . TRBV2 . CASLGTESNSGNTIYF TGTGCCAGCCTCGGGACGGAATCTAACTCTGGAAACACCATATATTTT
TRBJ2-3 . TRBV2 . CASSVDGGTDTQYF TGTGCCAGCAGTGTCGATGGGGGGACAGATACGCAGTATTTT
TRBJ2-7 TRBD1 TRBV5-1 . CASKLGQGALYEQYF TGCGCCAGCAAGCTCGGACAGGGGGCCCTCTACGAGCAGTACTTC
TRBJ1-5 TRBD1 TRBV6-5 . CASSSDRGQVGQPQHF TGTGCCAGCAGTTCTGACAGGGGGCAAGTAGGTCAGCCCCAGCATTTT
TRBJ2-7 . TRBV21-1 . CASSKEMKRGILYEQYF TGTGCCAGCAGCAAAGAGATGAAAAGGGGGATCCTCTACGAGCAGTACTTC
TRBJ1-6 . TRBV19 . CASRYDSNSYNSPLHF TGTGCCAGTAGATACGACAGCAACTCCTATAATTCACCCCTCCACTTT
TRBJ2-7 . TRBV5-6 . CASSFGNRVDEQYF TGTGCCAGCAGCTTTGGGAATAGGGTCGACGAGCAGTACTTC
TRBJ2-7 . TRBV11-3 . CASSLRGDSYEQYF TGTGCCAGCAGCTTAAGGGGGGATTCCTACGAGCAGTACTTC
TRBJ1-6 . TRBV28 . CASISPNSPLHF TGTGCCAGCATTAGCCCGAATTCACCCCTCCACTTT
TRBJ1-2 . TRBV28 . CASSWPSRGNYGYTF TGTGCCAGCAGTTGGCCTTCGAGGGGCAACTATGGCTACACCTTC
TRBJ2-1 . TRBV5-1 . CASSYGLASEQFF TGCGCCAGCAGCTACGGACTTGCTAGTGAGCAGTTCTTC
TRBJ1-1 . TRBV5-4 few CASSLVGGHTEAFF TGTGCCAGCAGCTTGGTCGGGGGGCACACTGAAGCTTTCTTT
TRBJ1-4 . TRBV6-1 . CASRLQSNEKLFF TGTGCCAGCAGGTTACAGTCTAATGAAAAACTGTTTTTT
TRBJ1-5 . TRBV29-1 . CSVAGSNQPQHF TGCAGCGTTGCAGGGTCCAATCAGCCCCAGCATTTT
TRBJ1-5 . TRBV5-1 . CASSPGIAENQPQHF TGCGCCAGCAGCCCGGGAATAGCGGAAAATCAGCCCCAGCATTTT
TRBJ2-7 . TRBV6-1 . CASSADSRSYEQYF TGTGCCAGCAGTGCGGACAGCCGCTCCTACGAGCAGTACTTC
TRBJ2-3 . TRBV6-1 . CASSEYPVGTDTQYF TGTGCCAGCAGTGAATACCCGGTGGGGACAGATACGCAGTATTTT
TRBJ2-5 TRBD2 TRBV6-5 once CASSWTSGSETQYF TGTGCCAGCAGTTGGACTAGCGGGAGCGAGACCCAGTACTTC
TRBJ1-2 . TRBV19 once CASSRGQNYGYTF TGTGCCAGTAGTAGAGGACAGAACTATGGCTACACCTTC
TRBJ2-3 . TRBV9 . CASSLGGGVGTDTQYF TGTGCCAGCAGCCTTGGGGGAGGTGTCGGAACAGATACGCAGTATTTT